Given below is one TCR beta chain in context. Other DNA sequences in the sample encode the same CDR3. The data are from a study of blood T cell repertoires in COVID-19. Study details: The United States, Italy and Spain provided the acute and convalescent COVID-19 samples. T cells, B-cell-depleted T cells, or PBMCs provided the cDNA or gDNA that served as material.

Individuals aged roughly 18 to 95 years were recruited from some 26 US areas. In the study's own analysis: From reference gene primer amplification, estimates of nucleated cell counts were derived. TCRdb's table, derived via immunoSEQ multiplex PCR, lists solely in-frame clones and lacks some. That table supplies the V and J calls and clone size; D and trimming were determined from the DNA. The table lists some 320,000 clones, roughly 90% of them singletons. Germline CDR1 reads SGHRS; CDR2 reads YFSETQ. CDR3 size: 14 residues. V trimming: 0 bases; J trimming: 4 bases; junction bases outside the gene matches: 2.

The specimen sequenced was PBMCs or T cells enriched from blood (not recorded which). The chain combines TRBV5-1 with TRBJ2-7; 9 positions match TRBD1. The origin of this receptor is a woman aged 25-40 years who had been exposed to COVID-19. The CDR3 loop is CASSLGTGAYEQYF. The CDR3 coding sequence is TGCGCCAGCAGCTTGGGGACAGGGGCTTACGAGCAGTACTTC.